These T cell receptor beta chains were read from a single sample in a study of radiotherapy plus CTLA-4 blockade in lung cancer. Sequenced by immunoSEQ multiplex PCR; TCRdb stores in-frame clones only, minus some. Here the sample spans 80,000 to 95,000 clones, approximately 78% being singletons. Specimen: peripheral blood, collected from a patient treated with radiotherapy plus ipilimumab. These receptors all stem from a human donor with non-small cell lung cancer that progressed on radiotherapy plus ipilimumab. The CDR3 runs from the conserved cysteine through the conserved F or W. The order of the fields is V gene, clone size, D gene, J gene, CDR3 protein, CDR3 DNA. A D gene is named only where the DNA matches it firmly. A row's size may be missing; if present it is once, few, many or a size class.

V gene: TRBV5-4
clone size: -
D gene: TRBD1
J gene: TRBJ2-7
CDR3 protein: CASSLGSLRDRGYEQYF
CDR3 DNA: TGTGCCAGCAGCTTGGGGTCGCTCCGGGACAGGGGCTACGAGCAGTACTTC

V gene: TRBV4-2
clone size: -
D gene: -
J gene: TRBJ1-5
CDR3 protein: CASSQGAPSGNQPQHF
CDR3 DNA: TGTGCCAGCAGCCAAGGGGCCCCGAGTGGAAATCAGCCCCAGCATTTT

V gene: TRBV4-1
clone size: few
D gene: -
J gene: TRBJ1-3
CDR3 protein: CASSQVSRSGNTIYF
CDR3 DNA: TGCGCCAGCAGCCAAGTATCCCGCTCTGGAAACACCATATATTTT

V gene: TRBV29-1
clone size: -
D gene: -
J gene: TRBJ2-7
CDR3 protein: CSVIGATYEQYF
CDR3 DNA: TGCAGCGTAATAGGGGCTACCTACGAGCAGTACTTC

V gene: TRBV10-3
clone size: -
D gene: -
J gene: TRBJ1-1
CDR3 protein: CAIRAGTNTEAFF
CDR3 DNA: TGTGCCATCAGGGCAGGGACCAACACTGAAGCTTTCTTT

V gene: TRBV4-2
clone size: -
D gene: TRBD2
J gene: TRBJ2-7
CDR3 protein: CASSLGLAGVGEQYF
CDR3 DNA: TGTGCCAGCAGCCTCGGACTAGCGGGAGTGGGCGAGCAGTACTTC

V gene: TRBV28
clone size: -
D gene: TRBD1
J gene: TRBJ1-5
CDR3 protein: CASSLPDRDNQPQHF
CDR3 DNA: TGTGCCAGCAGTTTACCGGACAGGGACAATCAGCCCCAGCATTTT

V gene: TRBV5-4
clone size: -
D gene: -
J gene: TRBJ2-6
CDR3 protein: CASSLGGSTGANVLTF
CDR3 DNA: TGTGCCAGCAGCTTGGGCGGGTCCACTGGGGCCAACGTCCTGACTTTC

V gene: TRBV7-9
clone size: -
D gene: TRBD2
J gene: TRBJ2-5
CDR3 protein: CASSFPTSGSETQYF
CDR3 DNA: TGTGCCAGCAGCTTTCCGACTAGCGGTTCGGAGACCCAGTACTTC

V gene: TRBV5-6
clone size: -
D gene: TRBD2
J gene: TRBJ2-1
CDR3 protein: CASSLTGLAEHNEQFF
CDR3 DNA: TGTGCCAGCAGCCTGACGGGACTAGCGGAACACAATGAGCAGTTCTTC

V gene: TRBV6-6
clone size: -
D gene: TRBD1
J gene: TRBJ2-7
CDR3 protein: CASKQGTPYEQYF
CDR3 DNA: TGTGCCAGTAAACAGGGGACACCCTACGAGCAGTACTTC

V gene: TRBV14
clone size: few
D gene: -
J gene: TRBJ2-4
CDR3 protein: CASSPHGTALAKNIQYF
CDR3 DNA: TGTGCCAGCAGCCCTCACGGAACAGCCCTAGCCAAAAACATTCAGTACTTC

V gene: TRBV28
clone size: once
D gene: -
J gene: TRBJ1-5
CDR3 protein: CASSLFGGPQHF
CDR3 DNA: TGTGCCAGCAGTTTATTTGGGGGGCCCCAGCATTTT

V gene: TRBV11-2
clone size: -
D gene: TRBD1
J gene: TRBJ1-3
CDR3 protein: CASSIIQGAHGNTIYF
CDR3 DNA: TGTGCCAGCAGCATAATACAGGGGGCGCACGGAAACACCATATATTTT

V gene: TRBV6-6
clone size: -
D gene: -
J gene: TRBJ2-5
CDR3 protein: CASSYDETQYF
CDR3 DNA: TGTGCCAGCAGTTACGACGAGACCCAGTACTTC

V gene: TRBV2
clone size: -
D gene: TRBD2
J gene: TRBJ2-5
CDR3 protein: CASREAGVGTQYF
CDR3 DNA: TGTGCCAGCAGGGAAGCGGGAGTCGGGACCCAGTACTTC

V gene: TRBV27
clone size: once
D gene: -
J gene: TRBJ2-3
CDR3 protein: CASSLYGPGPAGTDTQYF
CDR3 DNA: TGTGCCAGCAGTTTATACGGCCCCGGACCGGCGGGGACAGATACGCAGTATTTT

V gene: TRBV4-1
clone size: -
D gene: -
J gene: TRBJ1-5
CDR3 protein: CASSQGSQGRLNQPQHF
CDR3 DNA: TGCGCCAGCAGCCAAGGGTCGCAAGGGAGGTTGAATCAGCCCCAGCATTTT

V gene: TRBV10-1
clone size: -
D gene: -
J gene: TRBJ2-5
CDR3 protein: CASSELDLKTQYF
CDR3 DNA: TGCGCCAGCAGTGAGTTGGACTTGAAGACCCAGTACTTC

V gene: TRBV4-1
clone size: -
D gene: -
J gene: TRBJ2-3
CDR3 protein: CASSQGPELARPTDTQYF
CDR3 DNA: TGCGCCAGCAGCCAGGGGCCCGAGCTAGCGCGTCCCACAGATACGCAGTATTTT

V gene: TRBV10-3
clone size: -
D gene: -
J gene: TRBJ1-2
CDR3 protein: CATQEGGYTF
CDR3 DNA: TGTGCCACCCAGGAGGGTGGCTACACCTTC

V gene: TRBV5-6
clone size: few
D gene: -
J gene: TRBJ2-7
CDR3 protein: CASSLESGSYEQYF
CDR3 DNA: TGTGCCAGCAGCTTGGAATCAGGGAGCTACGAGCAGTACTTC

V gene: TRBV10-1
clone size: -
D gene: TRBD2
J gene: TRBJ2-2
CDR3 protein: CASSESPSGSTTGELFF
CDR3 DNA: TGCGCCAGCAGTGAGTCGCCTAGCGGGAGTACCACCGGGGAGCTGTTTTTT

V gene: TRBV5-6
clone size: -
D gene: -
J gene: TRBJ1-1
CDR3 protein: CASSLYGRTDKNTEAFF
CDR3 DNA: TGTGCCAGCAGCTTGTATGGGAGAACGGATAAGAACACTGAAGCTTTCTTT

V gene: TRBV19
clone size: -
D gene: TRBD2
J gene: TRBJ2-5
CDR3 protein: CASSIAGTSGQETQYF
CDR3 DNA: TGTGCCAGTAGTATAGCGGGGACTAGCGGACAAGAGACCCAGTACTTC

V gene: TRBV15
clone size: -
D gene: -
J gene: TRBJ1-1
CDR3 protein: CATSTRSNTEAFF
CDR3 DNA: TGTGCCACCAGCACCAGATCGAACACTGAAGCTTTCTTT

V gene: TRBV7-6
clone size: -
D gene: -
J gene: TRBJ1-3
CDR3 protein: CASSLESSGNTIYF
CDR3 DNA: TGTGCCAGCAGCTTAGAGAGCTCTGGAAACACCATATATTTT

V gene: TRBV19
clone size: -
D gene: TRBD1
J gene: TRBJ2-4
CDR3 protein: CASSTRQGAAKNIQYF
CDR3 DNA: TGTGCCAGTAGTACCAGACAGGGGGCGGCCAAAAACATTCAGTACTTC

V gene: TRBV6-5
clone size: -
D gene: -
J gene: TRBJ2-5
CDR3 protein: CASSYSMTSRETQYF
CDR3 DNA: TGTGCCAGCAGTTACTCGATGACTAGTCGAGAGACCCAGTACTTC

V gene: TRBV28
clone size: -
D gene: TRBD1
J gene: TRBJ2-5
CDR3 protein: CASSFALGGAKETQYF
CDR3 DNA: TGTGCCAGCAGTTTTGCCCTAGGGGGCGCGAAAGAGACCCAGTACTTC

V gene: TRBV19
clone size: -
D gene: -
J gene: TRBJ2-5
CDR3 protein: CASSIEIGTGWEETQYF
CDR3 DNA: TGTGCCAGTAGTATAGAAATCGGCACAGGTTGGGAAGAGACCCAGTACTTC

V gene: TRBV5-4
clone size: once
D gene: TRBD1
J gene: TRBJ2-2
CDR3 protein: CASSLRQGREELFF
CDR3 DNA: TGTGCCAGCAGCTTACGACAGGGTAGAGAGGAGCTGTTTTTT

V gene: TRBV19
clone size: -
D gene: -
J gene: TRBJ2-7
CDR3 protein: CASSNAPGTYEQYF
CDR3 DNA: TGTGCCAGTAGTAACGCCCCGGGGACCTACGAGCAGTACTTC